The sample holds many counts of the clone carrying this T cell receptor (beta chain). As yet, its antigen is unknown. The data stem from a study of CD8 T cells in ankylosing spondylitis. Study-wide results and caveats: Ankylosing spondylitis blood seemed to carry a telltale TCR beta motif made of under ten highly homologous variants. Certain motif variants had earlier appeared in reactive arthritis synovial fluid and blood. Relatively scarce in peripheral blood, disease-linked clones were CD8+. Significant enrichment of disease-linked clones was reportedly seen in matched ankylosing spondylitis synovial fluid.

Construction of TCR beta libraries was performed using quantitative 5'-RACE with molecular barcodes. TCRdb recomputed calls from the 5' RACE reads with MiXCR, one row per CDR3 protein. Of about 800,000 distinct CDR3 sequences listed, approximately 12% were seen once; the top ten hold roughly 0.51%. After removal of 6 bases from V and 4 bases from J, the junction contained 10 bases not matched to a gene. CDR1 and CDR2 from the germline V gene are SQVTM and ANQGSEA. The CDR3 is 16 amino acids. The sequencing input was blood, either unsorted or a sorted T cell fraction (not recorded which). This clonotype was sampled from a male donor with ankylosing spondylitis. The J gene is TRBJ2-6, the V gene TRBV29-1; 9 nucleotides match TRBD1. As DNA, the CDR3 is TGCAGCGTGACGGACAGGGGCATGGAAGGGGCCAACGTCCTGACTTTC. Its protein product is CSVTDRGMEGANVLTF.